This T cell receptor beta chain was recorded in a study of blood T cell repertoires in COVID-19. Study-level background: PBMCs, B-cell-depleted T cells, or T cells were the source of the cDNA or gDNA that made up the material.

Per the study methods: Researchers report that nucleated cell counts were estimated from reference gene primer amplification. TCRdb's copy holds only in-frame clones and misses some; the assay was immunoSEQ multiplex PCR. V and J calls and clone size come straight from that table; D and trimming were deduced from the DNA. This table has 200,000 to 250,000 clones, about nine tenths appearing once. Material: peripheral blood. The sequence was obtained from a man aged 55-75 years who had recovered from COVID-19.

CDR3 bases: TGTGCCAGCAGCCCCACGGTCGTCCGCATTATCGACTATGGCTACACCTTC. This gives the protein CASSPTVVRIIDYGYTF. The chain recombines TRBV7-2 with TRBJ1-2; D gene uncertain. The CDR3 consists of 17 residues. Germline V lookup: CDR1 SGHTA, CDR2 FQGNSA. V was cut by 5 bases and J by 3 bases, with 22 bases left in between.